The text below deals with one TCR beta chain. The antigen is unknown. Germline CDR1 LGHNA, CDR2 YSLEER. Germline trimming cut 3 bases from V and 0 bases from J; bases unmatched to any gene: 0. The CDR3 is made up of 15 amino acids. This entry belongs to a study of OX40 agonist ivuxolimab in advanced cancers. Study at large: Ivuxolimab is a fully human IgG2 antibody that activates OX40 (CD134). Aged about 23 to 80 with a mean of 60 years, they were approximately 80% male. Points from the study as a whole: In the 0.1 to 3.0 mg/kg range, CD4+ and CD8+ blood T cells had expanded clonally by week 6. Partial responders treated at 0.1-3.0 mg/kg exhibited clonal expansion among the lowest measured.

Some clones are missing from TCRdb's copy, which holds only in-frame ones; the method was immunoSEQ multiplex PCR. The sample lists roughly 100,000 clones, around 90% occurring once. The chain links TRBV4-3 to TRBJ2-3, with TRBD2 identical over 10 bases. The sample consisted of CD4+ or CD8+ T cells sorted from blood, taken in a trial of the OX40 agonist ivuxolimab. The source of this sequence is an adult with an advanced solid tumor such as melanoma, head and neck, liver or kidney cancer. In DNA, the CDR3 is TGCGCCAGCAGCCAGACTAGCGGGAGCACAGATACGCAGTATTTT. Its protein is CASSQTSGSTDTQYF.